These 2 T cell receptor beta chains were all obtained from the same sample, sequenced in a study of T cell repertoires in cytomegalovirus infection. Which antigens these TCRs recognize remains unknown. TCRdb called the reads again in MiXCR, with one record for every CDR3 protein. Among approximately 49,000 distinct CDR3 sequences listed, 20% were seen once. Specimen: CD8+ T cells from cultured PBMCs, collected from culture after CMV antigen stimulation. The receptors shown here come from a human donor in good health (CMV status not recorded). Some clones in this sample may be carry-over from other donors' samples.

In the case of this clonotype: The CDR3 does not end in the conserved phenylalanine or tryptophan, so this is likely a read error. The chain recombines TRBV6-2 or TRBV6-3 with TRBJ2-2; D is undetermined. This CDR3 is built from 11 residues. CDR1 is MNHEY and CDR2 is SVGEGT in the germline V gene. The CDR3 loop is CASRYAGELFS. The CDR3 DNA reads as TGTGCCAGCCGTTACGCCGGGGAGCTGTTTTCT.

The chain is built from TRBV27 and TRBJ1-5; 8 nucleotides line up with TRBD1. The germline gives CDR1 MNHEY, CDR2 SMNVEV (reference sequence). After removal of 6 bases from V and 5 bases from J, the junction contained 21 bases not matched to a gene. The CDR3 is 19 amino acids. The CDR3, as DNA: TGTGCCAGCAGGGAAATGACAGGGGATACAGCAATAAGTGATCAGCCCCAGCATTTT. This translates into CASREMTGDTAISDQPQHF.